The following is a T cell receptor (beta chain) sequence with its context. These data originate in a study of blood T cell repertoires in COVID-19. Study overall: Samples representing acute and convalescent COVID-19 were sourced from the United States, Italy and Spain.

Per the study methods: Nucleated cell counts were estimated from reference gene primer amplification. Sequencing used immunoSEQ multiplex PCR; TCRdb keeps in-frame clones, though not all of them. V and J calls and clone size are those listed in that table; D and trimming were worked out from the DNA. The repertoire holds approximately 360,000 clones, with 85% to 90% as singletons. CDR3 length: 15 residues. Germline V CDR1 and CDR2: KGHSH, LQKENI. Losses at the gene ends were 3 bases for V and 2 bases for J; bases not matched to a gene: 4. This TCR derives from a woman under 40 with acute COVID-19. The sample consisted of PBMCs or T cells enriched from blood (not recorded which). The J gene is TRBJ2-7, the V gene TRBV18; 10 bases match TRBD1. The CDR3 sequence: CASSPGTGVPYEQYF. In DNA, the CDR3 is TGTGCCAGCTCACCCGGGACAGGGGTCCCCTACGAGCAGTACTTC.